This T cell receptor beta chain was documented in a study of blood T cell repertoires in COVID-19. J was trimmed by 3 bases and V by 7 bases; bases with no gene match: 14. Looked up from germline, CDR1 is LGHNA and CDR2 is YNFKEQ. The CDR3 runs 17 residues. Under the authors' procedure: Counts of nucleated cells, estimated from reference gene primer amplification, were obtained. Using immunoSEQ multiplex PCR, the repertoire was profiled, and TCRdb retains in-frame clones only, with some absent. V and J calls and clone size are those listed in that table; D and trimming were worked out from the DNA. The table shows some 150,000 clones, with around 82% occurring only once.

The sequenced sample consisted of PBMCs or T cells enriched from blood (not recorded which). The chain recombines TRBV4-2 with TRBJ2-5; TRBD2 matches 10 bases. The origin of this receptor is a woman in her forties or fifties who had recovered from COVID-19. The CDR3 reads CASTLDLAGGKEETQYF. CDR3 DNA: TGTGCCAGCACCCTCGACTTAGCGGGGGGAAAGGAAGAGACCCAGTACTTC.